These 10 T cell receptor beta chains were sequenced from one sample in a study of ipilimumab plus nivolumab after autologous stem cell transplantation. The data were produced by immunoSEQ multiplex PCR, yet TCRdb's version contains in-frame clones alone and is incomplete. Of more than 20,000 clones in the sample, around 80% were seen once. The material sequenced was PBMCs, taken in a trial of ipilimumab plus nivolumab as post-transplant consolidation. The origin of the receptors is a male donor with diffuse large B-cell lymphoma.

The V and J genes are TRBV7-2 and TRBJ2-7; D ambiguous. The germline V and J ends were trimmed by 1 base and 0 bases, with 7 bases remaining between them. The CDR3 spans 14 residues. Germline CDR1 SGHTA, CDR2 FQGNSA. The CDR3 loop is CASSLVQDSYEQYF. CDR3 DNA: TGTGCCAGCAGCTTAGTGCAGGACTCCTACGAGCAGTACTTC.

The DNA of the CDR3 is TGTGCCAGCAGCCCGCCGGGCCTCGTAAACACCGGGGAGCTGTTTTTT. Its protein is CASSPPGLVNTGELFF. This sequence joins TRBV9 and TRBJ2-2, with no clear D. The CDR3 loop spans 16 amino acids. Trimming took off 4 bases at V and 2 bases at J, with 15 bases between the two ends. CDR1 and CDR2 from the germline V gene are SGDLS and YYNGEE.

This clone is a singleton in its sample. The chain combines TRBV19 with TRBJ1-6; possible D gene TRBD1, 5 bases. The germline V gene encodes CDR1 LNHDA and CDR2 SQIVND (reference sequence). V was clipped by 7 bases and J by 10 bases, with 11 bases between them. There are 12 residues in the CDR3. The CDR3 sequence: CASTRVGSPLHF. Written as DNA, the CDR3 is TGTGCCAGTACCAGGGTTGGGTCACCCCTCCACTTT.

The chain links TRBV2 to TRBJ2-6, with D uncertain. This CDR3 contains 15 residues. Germline V lookup: CDR1 SNHLY, CDR2 FYNNEI. Trimming shortened V by 7 bases and J by 0 bases, and 10 bases separated the two germline ends. The CDR3 DNA reads as TGTGCCAGCAACCCCGACCTCTCTGGGGCCAACGTCCTGACTTTC. Protein: CASNPDLSGANVLTF.

The rearrangement links TRBV28 to TRBJ1-3; D call uncertain. Germline V gene sequence: CDR1 MDHEN, CDR2 SYDVKM. This CDR3 has 15 amino acids. V gave up 4 bases and J gave up 0 bases, with 10 bases separating them. CDR3 sequence: CASSSTVRSGNTIYF. CDR3 DNA sequence: TGTGCCAGCAGTTCGACGGTCCGCTCTGGAAACACCATATATTTT.

The rearrangement links TRBV29-1 to TRBJ2-3, with a tentative D call TRBD1 (5 bases). This CDR3 has 13 amino acids. V was cut by 5 bases and J by 0 bases, with 9 bases left in between. Germline V lookup: CDR1 SQVTM, CDR2 ANQGSEA. Here the CDR3 reads CSVLRGSTDTQYF. In nucleotides, the CDR3 is TGCAGCGTTCTAAGGGGTAGCACAGATACGCAGTATTTT.

The chain is built from TRBV5-1 and TRBJ2-3; perhaps TRBD2 as D (5 bases). Germline-derived CDR1 and CDR2 are SGHRS and YFSETQ. Trimming pared 0 bases from V and 4 bases from J, leaving 9 bases between. This CDR3 has 14 amino acids. This chain's CDR3 is CASSLEISADTQYF. The CDR3 DNA reads TGCGCCAGCAGCTTGGAGATTAGCGCAGATACGCAGTATTTT.

On this clone itself: At one end the junction does not follow the germline gene, possibly because of a read error. The chain combines TRBV7-7 with TRBJ1-4, with D unclear. Germline V gene lookup returns CDR1 SSHAT and CDR2 FNYEAQ (reference sequence). This CDR3 region has 12 residues. The CDR3: CASSPVGEKLFF. The CDR3 DNA reads TGTGCTAGCAGCCCAGTAGGGGAAAAACTGTTTTTT.

This clone is a singleton in its sample. The chain employs TRBV13 and TRBJ1-4; 7 nucleotides line up with TRBD1. This CDR3 has 16 amino acids. V was clipped by 6 bases and J by 3 bases; unmatched bases: 10. Germline V gene sequence: CDR1 PRHDT, CDR2 FYEKMQ (reference sequence). CDR3 coding DNA: TGTGCCAGCAGTCTTTACCAGGGGGGCCCTAATGAAAAACTGTTTTTT. Protein sequence: CASSLYQGGPNEKLFF.

This clone was observed a single time. The rearrangement joins TRBV7-6 to TRBJ2-7; possible D gene TRBD2, 6 bases. Germline CDR1 SGHVS, CDR2 FNYEAQ. This CDR3 has 14 amino acids. The V end was cut by 9 bases, the J end by 2 bases, with 17 bases between. CDR3: CARPRGGEAYEQYF. The DNA for the CDR3 is TGTGCCAGACCCCGGGGAGGCGAAGCCTACGAGCAGTACTTC.